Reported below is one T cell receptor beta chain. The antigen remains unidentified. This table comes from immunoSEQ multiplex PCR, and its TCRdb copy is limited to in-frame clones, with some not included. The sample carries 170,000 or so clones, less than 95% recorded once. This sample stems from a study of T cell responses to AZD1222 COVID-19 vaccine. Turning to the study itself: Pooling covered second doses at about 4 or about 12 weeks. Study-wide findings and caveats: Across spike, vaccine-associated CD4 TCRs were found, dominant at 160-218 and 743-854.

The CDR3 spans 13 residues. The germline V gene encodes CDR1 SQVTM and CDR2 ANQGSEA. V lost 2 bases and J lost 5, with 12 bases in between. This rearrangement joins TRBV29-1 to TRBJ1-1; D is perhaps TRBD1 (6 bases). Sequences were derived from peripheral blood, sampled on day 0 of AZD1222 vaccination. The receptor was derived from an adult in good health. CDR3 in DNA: TGCAGCGTTGAATCCCAGGGGAGGACTGAAGCTTTCTTT. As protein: CSVESQGRTEAFF.